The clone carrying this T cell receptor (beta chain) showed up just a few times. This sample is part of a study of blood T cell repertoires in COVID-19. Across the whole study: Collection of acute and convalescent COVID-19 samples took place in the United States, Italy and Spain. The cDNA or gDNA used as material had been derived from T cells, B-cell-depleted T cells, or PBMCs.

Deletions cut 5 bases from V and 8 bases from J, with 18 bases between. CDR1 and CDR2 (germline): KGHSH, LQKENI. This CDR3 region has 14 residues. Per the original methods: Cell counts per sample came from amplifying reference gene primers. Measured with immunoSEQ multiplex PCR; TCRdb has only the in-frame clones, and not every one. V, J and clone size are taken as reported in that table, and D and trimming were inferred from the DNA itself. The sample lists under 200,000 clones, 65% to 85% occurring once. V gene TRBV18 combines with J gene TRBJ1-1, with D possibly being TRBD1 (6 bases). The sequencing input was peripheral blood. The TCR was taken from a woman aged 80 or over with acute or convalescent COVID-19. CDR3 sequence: CASSGQGSLKEAFF. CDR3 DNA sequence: TGTGCCAGCTCAGGGCAGGGGAGCTTAAAAGAAGCTTTCTTT.